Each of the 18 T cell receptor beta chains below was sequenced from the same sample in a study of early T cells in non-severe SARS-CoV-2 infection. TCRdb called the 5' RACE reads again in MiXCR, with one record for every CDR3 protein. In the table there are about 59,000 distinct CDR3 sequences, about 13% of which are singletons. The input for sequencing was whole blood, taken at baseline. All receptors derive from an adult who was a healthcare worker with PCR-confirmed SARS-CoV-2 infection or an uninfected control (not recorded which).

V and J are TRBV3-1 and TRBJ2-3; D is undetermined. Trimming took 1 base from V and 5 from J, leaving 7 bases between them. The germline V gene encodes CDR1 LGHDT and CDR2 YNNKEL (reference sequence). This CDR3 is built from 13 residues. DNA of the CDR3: TGTGCCAGCAGCCAAGTTTTGGTAGATACGCAGTATTTT. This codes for CASSQVLVDTQYF.

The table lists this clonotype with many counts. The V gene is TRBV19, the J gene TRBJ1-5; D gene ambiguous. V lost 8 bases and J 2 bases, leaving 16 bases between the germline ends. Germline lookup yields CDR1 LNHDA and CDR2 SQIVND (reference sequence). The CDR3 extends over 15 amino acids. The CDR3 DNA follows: TGTGCCAGTTCCTCTTGGGCTGGAGGCAATCAGCCCCAGCATTTT. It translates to CASSSWAGGNQPQHF.

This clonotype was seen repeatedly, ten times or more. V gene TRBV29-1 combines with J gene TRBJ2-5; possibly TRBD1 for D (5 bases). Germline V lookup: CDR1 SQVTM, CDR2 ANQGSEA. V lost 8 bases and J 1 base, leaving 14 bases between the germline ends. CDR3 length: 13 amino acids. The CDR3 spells CSLRPDSQETQYF. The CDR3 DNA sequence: TGCAGCCTGCGACCTGACAGCCAAGAGACCCAGTACTTC.

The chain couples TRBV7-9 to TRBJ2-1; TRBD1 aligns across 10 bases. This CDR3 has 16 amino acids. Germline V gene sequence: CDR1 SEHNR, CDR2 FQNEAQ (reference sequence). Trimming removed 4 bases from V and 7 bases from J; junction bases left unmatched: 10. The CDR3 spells CASSSGKGQGRNEQFF. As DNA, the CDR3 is TGTGCCAGCAGCTCAGGGAAGGGACAGGGGAGGAATGAGCAGTTCTTC.

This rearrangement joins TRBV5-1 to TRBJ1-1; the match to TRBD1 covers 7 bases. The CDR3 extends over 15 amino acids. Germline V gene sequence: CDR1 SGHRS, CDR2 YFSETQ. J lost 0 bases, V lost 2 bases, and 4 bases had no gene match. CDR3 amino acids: CASSLTGTVNTEAFF. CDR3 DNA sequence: TGCGCCAGCAGCTTAACCGGGACAGTGAACACTGAAGCTTTCTTT.

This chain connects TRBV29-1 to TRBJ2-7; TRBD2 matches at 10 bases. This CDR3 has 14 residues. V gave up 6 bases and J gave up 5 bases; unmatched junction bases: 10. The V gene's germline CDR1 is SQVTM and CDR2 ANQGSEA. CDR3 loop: CSVLERGGINEQYF. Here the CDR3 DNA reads TGCAGCGTGTTGGAGCGGGGGGGCATCAACGAGCAGTACTTC.

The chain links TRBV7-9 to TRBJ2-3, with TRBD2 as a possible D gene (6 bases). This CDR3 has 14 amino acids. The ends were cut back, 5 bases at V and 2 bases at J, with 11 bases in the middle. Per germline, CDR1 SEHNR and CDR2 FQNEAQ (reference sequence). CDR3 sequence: CASSVWEDTDTQYF. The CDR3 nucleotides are TGTGCCAGCAGCGTCTGGGAGGACACAGATACGCAGTATTTT.

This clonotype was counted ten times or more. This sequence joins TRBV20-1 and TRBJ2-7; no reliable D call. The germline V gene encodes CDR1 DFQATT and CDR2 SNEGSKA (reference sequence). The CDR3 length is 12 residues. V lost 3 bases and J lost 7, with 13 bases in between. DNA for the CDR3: TGCAGTGCTAGTTCTGGGGAAGGGGAGCAGTACTTC. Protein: CSASSGEGEQYF.

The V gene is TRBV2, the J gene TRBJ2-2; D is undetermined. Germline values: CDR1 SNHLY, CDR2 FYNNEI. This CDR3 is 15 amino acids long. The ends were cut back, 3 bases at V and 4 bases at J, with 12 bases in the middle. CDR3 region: CASSDGHPPTGELFF. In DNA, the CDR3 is TGTGCCAGCAGTGACGGCCATCCCCCCACCGGGGAGCTGTTTTTT. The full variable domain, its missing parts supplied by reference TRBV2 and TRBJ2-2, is EPEVTQTPSHQVTQMGQEVILRCVPISNHLYFYWYRQILGQKVEFLVSFYNNEISEKSEIFDDQFSVERPDGSNFTLKIRSTKLEDSAMYFCASSDGHPPTGELFFGEGSRLTVL.

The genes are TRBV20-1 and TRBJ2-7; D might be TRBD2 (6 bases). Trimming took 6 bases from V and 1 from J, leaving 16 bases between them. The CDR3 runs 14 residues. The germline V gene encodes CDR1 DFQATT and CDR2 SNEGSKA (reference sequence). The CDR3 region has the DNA TGCAGTGCGACCCCCGGGACTGTATCCTACGAGCAGTACTTC. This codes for CSATPGTVSYEQYF.

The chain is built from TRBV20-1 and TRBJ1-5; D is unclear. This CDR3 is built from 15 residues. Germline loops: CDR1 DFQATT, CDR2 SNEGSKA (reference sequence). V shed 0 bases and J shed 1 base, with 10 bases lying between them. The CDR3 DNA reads TGCAGTGCTAGAGATAGCCTGGGGAGCAATCAGCCCCAGCATTTT. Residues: CSARDSLGSNQPQHF.

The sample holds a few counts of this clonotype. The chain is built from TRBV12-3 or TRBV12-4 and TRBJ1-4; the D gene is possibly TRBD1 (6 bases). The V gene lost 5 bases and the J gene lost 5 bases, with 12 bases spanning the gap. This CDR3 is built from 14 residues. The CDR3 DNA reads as TGTGCCAGCAGTCTACAGGGACTAAATGAAAAACTGTTTTTT. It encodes CASSLQGLNEKLFF.

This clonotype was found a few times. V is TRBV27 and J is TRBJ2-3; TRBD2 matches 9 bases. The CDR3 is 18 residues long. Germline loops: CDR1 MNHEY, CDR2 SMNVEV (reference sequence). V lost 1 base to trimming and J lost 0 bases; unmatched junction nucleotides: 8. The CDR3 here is CASSLYSSGAPSTDTQYF. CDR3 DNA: TGTGCCAGCAGTTTATACTCTAGCGGGGCCCCTAGCACAGATACGCAGTATTTT.

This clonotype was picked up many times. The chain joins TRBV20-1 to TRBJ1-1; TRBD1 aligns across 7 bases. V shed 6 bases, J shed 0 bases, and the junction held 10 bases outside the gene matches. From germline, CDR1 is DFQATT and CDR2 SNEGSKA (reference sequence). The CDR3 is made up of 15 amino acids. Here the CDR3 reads CSAPRQGSVNTEAFF. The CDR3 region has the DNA TGCAGTGCCCCGAGACAGGGTAGCGTGAACACTGAAGCTTTCTTT.

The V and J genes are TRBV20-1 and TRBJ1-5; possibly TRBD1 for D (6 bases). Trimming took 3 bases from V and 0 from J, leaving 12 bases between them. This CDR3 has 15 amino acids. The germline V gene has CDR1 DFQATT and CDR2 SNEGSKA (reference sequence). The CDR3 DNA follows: TGCAGTGCTAGGGACAGACAACATAGCAATCAGCCCCAGCATTTT. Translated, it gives CSARDRQHSNQPQHF.

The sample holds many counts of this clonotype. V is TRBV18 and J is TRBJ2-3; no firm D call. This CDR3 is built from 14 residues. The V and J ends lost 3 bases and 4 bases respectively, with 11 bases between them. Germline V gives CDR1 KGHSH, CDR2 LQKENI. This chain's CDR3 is CASSPPAPADTQYF. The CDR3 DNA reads TGTGCCAGCTCACCTCCGGCCCCCGCAGATACGCAGTATTTT.

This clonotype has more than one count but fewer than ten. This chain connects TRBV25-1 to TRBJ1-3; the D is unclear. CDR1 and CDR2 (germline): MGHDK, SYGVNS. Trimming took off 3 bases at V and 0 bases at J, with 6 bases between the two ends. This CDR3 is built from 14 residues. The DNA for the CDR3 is TGTGCCAGCAGTGATGCAATCTCTGGAAACACCATATATTTT. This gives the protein CASSDAISGNTIYF.

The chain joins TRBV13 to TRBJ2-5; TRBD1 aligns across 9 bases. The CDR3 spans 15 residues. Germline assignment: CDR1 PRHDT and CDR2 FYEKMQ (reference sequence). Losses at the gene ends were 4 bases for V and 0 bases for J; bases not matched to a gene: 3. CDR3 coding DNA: TGTGCCAGCAGCTCCGGGACAGGGCACCAAGAGACCCAGTACTTC. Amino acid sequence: CASSSGTGHQETQYF.